The sequence of this TCR beta chain was determined in a study of breast tumors, draining lymph nodes, adjacent tissues. Of note for this clonotype: What it binds is unknown. This sequence may be a read error, since a much larger clone differs from it by one base. Since the CDR3 does not end with the conserved phenylalanine or tryptophan, this likely comes from a read error.

The V end was cut by 2 bases, the J end by 2 bases, with 7 bases between. This CDR3 contains 14 residues. CDR1 and CDR2 (germline): MNHEY, SVGEGT. TCRdb reanalysed the multiplex PCR reads using MiXCR and keeps one entry per CDR3 protein. The table records 200,000 or so distinct CDR3 sequences, 31% of them present only once. Breast cancer patients provided tissue from their axillary draining lymph nodes. Study-level points and caveats: Luminal-like breast cancer showed significantly greater tumor-nontumor repertoire similarity than basal-like breast cancer did. Data only fit, rather than demonstrated, lymph node origin of most tumor T cells. Data fit most tumor T cells coming from lymph node, expanding in tumor. Tumors had less TCR diversity than lymph nodes, more than nontumor tissue.

This TCR was recovered from a female donor with breast cancer. Some clones in this sample may be carry-over from other donors' samples. J is TRBJ2-1 and V is TRBV6-2 or TRBV6-3; D not certain. Specimen: axillary lymph node tissue. The CDR3 spells CASSYRAAYNEQFS. In nucleotides, the CDR3 is TGTGCCAGCAGTTACAGGGCAGCCTACAATGAGCAGTTCTCC.